A selection of T cell receptor beta chains follows, all from one sample in a study of T-cell memory formation after mild COVID-19. TCRdb recomputed calls from the 5' RACE reads with MiXCR, one row per CDR3 protein. The table lists about 250,000 distinct CDR3 sequences, 15% of them singletons, with 2% to 2.5% in the top ten. Sequencing input: PBMCs or a T cell subset sorted from them (not recorded which). The receptors derive from an adult woman who had mild COVID-19 (a few samples of this study predate the infection). Cell type and time point are not known. CDR3s include the opening cysteine and the closing phenylalanine or tryptophan. A D gene is named only where the DNA matches it firmly. Part of the rows lack a size; the others show once, few, many or a class for expanded clones.

TRBV2	TRBJ2-1	.	.	CASSEQGGEQFF	TGTGCCAGCAGTGAGCAGGGGGGTGAGCAGTTCTTC
TRBV30	TRBJ2-1	.	TRBD1	CAWTGRGRGVEQFF	TGTGCCTGGACAGGCAGGGGGCGAGGGGTTGAGCAGTTCTTC
TRBV7-9	TRBJ1-1	many	.	CASSRGGTEAFF	TGTGCCAGCAGCCGCGGTGGGACTGAAGCTTTCTTT
TRBV6-2/TRBV6-3	TRBJ2-3	.	.	CASSNGGTQYF	TGTGCCAGCAGCAATGGGGGTACGCAGTATTTT
TRBV30	TRBJ2-7	.	.	CAWGRGIEYEQYF	TGTGCCTGGGGCAGGGGCATTGAATACGAGCAGTACTTC
TRBV20-1	TRBJ2-2	.	TRBD2	CSASGGGADAGELFF	TGCAGTGCTAGCGGCGGGGGGGCCGACGCCGGGGAGCTGTTTTTT
TRBV30	TRBJ1-1	.	.	CAWSRGEALEAFF	TGTGCCTGGAGCCGAGGGGAGGCCCTTGAAGCTTTCTTT
TRBV7-9	TRBJ2-5	.	.	CASSLGASLRETQYF	TGTGCCAGCAGCTTAGGGGCCAGCCTCCGGGAGACCCAGTACTTC
TRBV19	TRBJ1-5	.	.	CASSLAGTAQPQHF	TGTGCCAGTAGTCTGGCAGGTACTGCGCAGCCCCAGCATTTT
TRBV7-3	TRBJ1-2	many	.	CASSPGQTSMGGYTF	TGTGCCAGCAGCCCTGGGCAAACCTCGATGGGTGGCTACACCTTC
TRBV5-1	TRBJ1-2	.	.	CASSLAPGPDGYTF	TGCGCCAGCAGCTTGGCCCCAGGGCCGGACGGCTACACCTTC
TRBV5-1	TRBJ2-4	.	.	CASSLPSEGTKNIQYF	TGCGCCAGCAGCTTGCCCAGCGAGGGTACCAAAAACATTCAGTACTTC
TRBV19	TRBJ2-2	few	.	CASSIDYHRELFF	TGTGCCAGTAGTATAGACTATCACCGGGAGCTGTTTTTT
TRBV24-1	TRBJ2-5	.	TRBD1	CATSRGHSETQYF	TGTGCCACCAGCAGGGGGCATTCAGAGACCCAGTACTTC
TRBV11-2	TRBJ2-1	few	.	CASRLPGRSNEQFF	TGTGCCAGCCGCCTTCCGGGACGGTCAAATGAGCAGTTCTTC
TRBV9	TRBJ2-1	.	.	CASSTRQYNEQFF	TGTGCCAGCAGCACGCGACAGTACAATGAGCAGTTCTTC
TRBV5-1	TRBJ2-7	few	.	CASSSYGGLGEQYF	TGCGCCAGCAGCTCTTATGGGGGTCTGGGTGAGCAGTACTTC
TRBV20-1	TRBJ2-1	many	TRBD1	CSARPGQGYNEQFF	TGCAGTGCTAGACCGGGACAGGGCTACAATGAGCAGTTCTTC